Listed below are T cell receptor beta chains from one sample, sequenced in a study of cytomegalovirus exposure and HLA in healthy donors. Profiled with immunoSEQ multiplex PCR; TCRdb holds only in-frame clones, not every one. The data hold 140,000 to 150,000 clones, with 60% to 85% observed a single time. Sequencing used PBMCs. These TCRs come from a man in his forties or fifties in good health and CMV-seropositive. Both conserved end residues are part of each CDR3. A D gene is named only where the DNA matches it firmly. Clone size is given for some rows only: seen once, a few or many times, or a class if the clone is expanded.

CASSQGQPLISGNTIYF | TGCGCCAGCAGCCAGGGACAGCCCCTCATCTCTGGAAACACCATATATTTT | TRBJ1-3 | NA | TRBD1 | TRBV4-3
CASSDGGVRETQYF | TGCGCCAGCAGTGACGGGGGGGTACGGGAGACCCAGTACTTC | TRBJ2-5 | NA | TRBD2 | TRBV5-1
CASSFQSGELFF | TGTGCCAGCAGCTTTCAGTCCGGGGAGCTGTTTTTT | TRBJ2-2 | NA | NA | TRBV5-5
CASSEGLAGVETQYF | TGCGCCAGCAGCGAGGGACTAGCGGGAGTAGAGACCCAGTACTTC | TRBJ2-5 | NA | TRBD2 | TRBV5-1
CASSLTVPSYNEQFF | TGTGCCAGCAGCCTTACAGTTCCCTCCTACAATGAGCAGTTCTTC | TRBJ2-1 | NA | NA | TRBV6-6
CASRRVTRVGEQYF | TGTGCAAGTCGACGGGTGACTAGGGTCGGCGAGCAGTACTTC | TRBJ2-7 | NA | NA | TRBV12-2
CASREQTSGTYEQYF | TGTGCCAGCAGGGAACAGACTAGCGGGACCTACGAGCAGTACTTC | TRBJ2-7 | NA | TRBD2 | TRBV2
CASIYDGRRGNEQFF | TGTGCCAGCATTTACGATGGCCGGCGGGGGAATGAGCAGTTCTTC | TRBJ2-1 | NA | TRBD2 | TRBV5-8
CASSAGLANAYEQYF | TGCGCCAGCAGCGCGGGACTAGCGAATGCCTACGAGCAGTACTTC | TRBJ2-7 | once | TRBD2 | TRBV4-1
CASSLGLAGNYEQYF | TGCGCCAGCAGCTTGGGCCTAGCGGGTAACTACGAGCAGTACTTC | TRBJ2-7 | NA | TRBD2 | TRBV5-1
CASSRRGRTEAFF | TGTGCCAGCAGCAGGAGGGGCCGCACTGAAGCTTTCTTT | TRBJ1-1 | NA | NA | TRBV7-9
CASSSYGSNQPQHF | TGTGCCAGTAGTTCCTACGGTAGCAATCAGCCCCAGCATTTT | TRBJ1-5 | few | NA | TRBV19
CASSFGGTGELFF | TGTGCCAGCAGCTTCGGCGGGACCGGGGAGCTGTTTTTT | TRBJ2-2 | NA | NA | TRBV7-3
CASSPRGGPQETQYF | TGTGCCAGCTCGCCGAGGGGGGGGCCCCAAGAGACCCAGTACTTC | TRBJ2-5 | NA | NA | TRBV18
CASSSRETNTEAFF | TGTGCCAGCAGCTCCCGGGAGACGAACACTGAAGCTTTCTTT | TRBJ1-1 | NA | NA | TRBV7-8
CASSLWDREAYEQYF | TGTGCCAGCAGCCTATGGGACAGGGAGGCCTACGAGCAGTACTTC | TRBJ2-7 | NA | TRBD1 | TRBV11-2